Below are 15 T cell receptor beta chains sequenced from a single sample in a study of OX40 agonist ivuxolimab in advanced cancers. TCRdb keeps only in-frame clones here, not all; method: immunoSEQ multiplex PCR. The sample includes 65,000 to 90,000 clones, 80% to 90% of them seen just once. Sequenced material: CD4+ or CD8+ T cells sorted from blood, taken in a trial of the OX40 agonist ivuxolimab. The receptors come from an adult with an advanced solid tumor such as melanoma, head and neck, liver or kidney cancer.

CDR3: CASSLQGSENQPQHF. CDR3 nucleotides: TGTGCCAGCAGCTTGCAAGGGTCGGAGAATCAGCCCCAGCATTTT. The chain employs TRBV5-5 and TRBJ1-5; D is unresolved. CDR3 length equals 15 residues. Trimming cost V 1 base and J 4 bases, with 12 bases left between them. CDR1 SGHKS and CDR2 YYEKEE come from the germline V gene (reference sequence).

This rearrangement joins TRBV30 to TRBJ1-3; D gene uncertain. Germline V gene data show CDR1 as GTSNPN and CDR2 as SVGIG (reference sequence). Trimming stripped 4 bases from V and 1 base from J, with 11 bases between. This CDR3 spans 14 amino acids. The CDR3 DNA sequence: TGTGCCTGGAACAAACGGGGATCTGGAAACACCATATATTTT. Amino acids: CAWNKRGSGNTIYF.

This clone was counted a single time. J is TRBJ1-4 and V is TRBV5-6; D possibly corresponds to TRBD1 (6 bases). CDR1 and CDR2 from the germline V gene are SGHDT and YYEEEE. The V end was cut by 4 bases, the J end by 8 bases, with 21 bases between. CDR3 length: 16 amino acids. CDR3 in DNA: TGTGCCAGCAGCAGGGGGGCGAGCCGCCAACTCGAAAAACTGTTTTTT. It translates to CASSRGASRQLEKLFF. The full variable domain, completed using reference TRBV5-6 and TRBJ1-4, is DAGVTQSPTHLIKTRGQQVTLRCSPKSGHDTVSWYQQALGQGPQFIFQYYEEEERQRGNFPDRFSGHQFPNYSSELNVNALLLGDSALYLCASSRGASRQLEKLFFGSGTQLSVL.

The CDR3 reads CASSPTGGTDTQYF. CDR3 DNA sequence: TGTGCCAGCAGCCCGACAGGGGGAACAGATACGCAGTATTTT. The V call is TRBV11-3, the J call TRBJ2-3; 9 positions agree with TRBD1. The CDR3 loop spans 14 amino acids. CDR1 is SGHNT, CDR2 YENEEA, per germline. V was pared by 5 bases and J by 3 bases, with 3 bases of the junction left unmatched.

The chain combines TRBV6-5 with TRBJ1-1, with a weak D call TRBD1 (5 bases). V was shortened by 2 bases and J by 0 bases, with 10 bases between the two germline ends. CDR3 length equals 15 residues. Germline V gives CDR1 MNHEY, CDR2 SVGAGI. CDR3: CASSYLDSLNTEAFF. The CDR3 region has the DNA TGTGCCAGCAGTTACCTAGACAGTCTGAACACTGAAGCTTTCTTT.

The chain is built from TRBV18 and TRBJ2-7, with D unclear. With 5 bases removed from V and 0 bases from J, the gap between germline ends came to 8 bases. CDR3 length: 13 amino acids. The germline V gene has CDR1 KGHSH and CDR2 LQKENI. Written as DNA, the CDR3 is TGTGCCAGCTCAGGGAACAGCTCCTACGAGCAGTACTTC. This codes for CASSGNSSYEQYF.

This rearrangement joins TRBV7-8 to TRBJ1-5; possible D gene TRBD1, 6 bases. The V gene lost 5 bases and the J gene lost 2 bases, with 10 bases spanning the gap. The CDR3 sequence is 14 residues long. The germline gives CDR1 SGHVS, CDR2 FQNEAQ. The CDR3 protein is CASSLRQGNQPQHF. As DNA, the CDR3 is TGTGCCAGCAGCCTCCGACAGGGCAATCAGCCCCAGCATTTT. The variable domain in full, with the rest retrieved from reference TRBV7-8 and TRBJ1-5, is GAGVSQSPRYKVAKRGQDVALRCDPISGHVSLFWYQQALGQGPEFLTYFQNEAQLDKSGLPSDRFFAERPEGSVSTLKIQRTQQEDSAVYLCASSLRQGNQPQHFGDGTRLSIL.

The gene calls are TRBV30 and TRBJ1-2; 12 positions match TRBD1. V lost 2 bases, J lost 8 bases, and 9 bases stayed unmatched. Germline V gene sequence: CDR1 GTSNPN, CDR2 SVGIG (reference sequence). CDR3 size: 15 residues. CDR3 sequence reads: CAWSWGTGGFQGYTF. CDR3 DNA: TGTGCCTGGAGTTGGGGGACAGGGGGCTTTCAAGGCTACACCTTC.

The chain combines TRBV10-3 with TRBJ1-5, with 8 bases fitting TRBD1. The CDR3 runs to 14 residues. J gave up 7 bases and V 6 bases, and 8 bases lay outside the gene matches. Per germline, CDR1 ENHRY and CDR2 SYGVKD. CDR3 coding DNA: TGTGCCATCAGCGAAGGACAGGGAGACCAGCCCCAGCATTTT. Translating it yields CAISEGQGDQPQHF.

Note on this clone: Within the sample, other DNA sequences also encode this same CDR3. This rearrangement joins TRBV7-2 to TRBJ2-2; D possibly corresponds to TRBD1 (6 bases). Germline CDR1 and CDR2: SGHTA and FQGNSA. V was clipped by 4 bases and J by 6 bases, with 15 bases between them. The CDR3 length is 15 residues. The CDR3 DNA reads TGTGCCAGCAGCTCGACAGGACGTGTGGCCGGGGAGCTGTTTTTT. This gives the protein CASSSTGRVAGELFF.

This sequence joins TRBV9 and TRBJ2-1, with 10 bases aligning to TRBD2. V dropped 7 bases and J dropped 10; count of bases not matched to a gene: 11. This CDR3 region has 14 residues. Germline V gene lookup returns CDR1 SGDLS and CDR2 YYNGEE. This CDR3 is CASEGIAGGGEQFF. The CDR3 DNA follows: TGTGCCAGCGAAGGGATAGCGGGGGGCGGCGAGCAGTTCTTC.

The chain joins TRBV12-5 to TRBJ2-1; TRBD2 agrees at 11 bases. The ends lost 0 bases at V and 10 bases at J; junction bases unmatched: 17. The CDR3 is 19 amino acids. Germline CDR1 reads LGHNT; CDR2 reads FRNRAP. For the CDR3, the DNA is TGTGCTAGTGGTTTGGTTCTAGCGGGAGGTCTATTCCAGGAGGGAGAGCAGTTCTTC. Amino acid sequence: CASGLVLAGGLFQEGEQFF.

The CDR3 reads CSASQGSSYEQYF. The CDR3 bases are TGCAGCGCTTCGCAGGGGAGCTCCTACGAGCAGTACTTC. The chain links TRBV29-1 to TRBJ2-7; D is perhaps TRBD1 (6 bases). The germline gives CDR1 SQVTM, CDR2 ANQGSEA. The CDR3 extends over 13 amino acids. The V end was cut by 7 bases, the J end by 0 bases, with 13 bases between.

The CDR3 protein is CASSLAQGVEQYF. The CDR3 nucleotides read TGTGCCAGCAGCTTAGCCCAGGGGGTCGAGCAGTACTTC. V is TRBV7-2 and J is TRBJ2-7; 7 positions agree with TRBD1. The CDR3 has 13 amino acids. Unmatched junction bases numbered 2, after V lost 0 bases and J lost 6 bases. Germline V lookup: CDR1 SGHTA, CDR2 FQGNSA. The full variable domain, with the rest looked up from reference TRBV7-2 and TRBJ2-7, is GAGVSQSPSNKVTEKGKDVELRCDPISGHTALYWYRQSLGQGLEFLIYFQGNSAPDKSGLPSDRFSAERTGGSVSTLTIQRTQQEDSAVYLCASSLAQGVEQYFGPGTRLTVT.

The chain uses TRBV7-9 and TRBJ2-1, with 8 bases that match TRBD2. This CDR3 has 15 residues. The germline V gene has CDR1 SEHNR and CDR2 FQNEAQ (reference sequence). Losses at the gene ends were 1 base for V and 9 bases for J; bases not matched to a gene: 8. Here the CDR3 DNA reads TGTGCCAGCAGCTTAGTAGGACTAGCCGGTATTGAGCAGTTCTTC. This translates into CASSLVGLAGIEQFF.